The next 8 T cell receptor beta chains were all read from a single sample in a study of CD8 T cells in ankylosing spondylitis. One entry per CDR3 protein results from TCRdb running MiXCR on the 5' RACE reads. The table records 180,000 or so distinct CDR3 sequences, around a tenth of them present only once. Material: blood, either unsorted or a sorted T cell fraction (not recorded which). The receptor source for this set is a male donor with ankylosing spondylitis or in good health (not recorded which).

V gene TRBV20-1 combines with J gene TRBJ2-7; TRBD2 matches 8 bases. V shed 0 bases and J 2 bases; nucleotides not matched to a gene: 6. From germline, CDR1 is DFQATT and CDR2 SNEGSKA (reference sequence). The CDR3 has 15 residues. This CDR3 reads CSARDWTSSTYEQYF. The CDR3 bases are TGCAGTGCTAGAGATTGGACTAGCTCCACCTACGAGCAGTACTTC.

The J gene is TRBJ2-3, the V gene TRBV20-1, with 13 nucleotides matching TRBD2. After removal of 8 bases from V and 4 bases from J, the junction contained 3 bases not matched to a gene. CDR3 length: 13 amino acids. In germline, CDR1 is DFQATT, CDR2 SNEGSKA (reference sequence). The CDR3 nucleotides are TGCAGTCCGGGACTAGCGGGGCCAGATACGCAGTATTTT. Translation: CSPGLAGPDTQYF.

This clonotype was seen ten or more times. The chain couples TRBV5-8 to TRBJ2-7; D unclear. The CDR3 loop spans 12 amino acids. Germline V gives CDR1 SGHTS, CDR2 YDEGEE. Trimming cost V 4 bases and J 4 bases, with 9 bases left between them. The DNA for the CDR3 is TGTGCCAGCAGCGAGACCCCTTACGAGCAGTACTTC. Translated, it gives CASSETPYEQYF.

This chain links TRBV19 with TRBJ1-2; D is unclear. Deletions cut 5 bases from V and 0 bases from J, with 13 bases between. The V gene's germline CDR1 is LNHDA and CDR2 SQIVND (reference sequence). The CDR3 contains 15 residues. CDR3: CASSEFVHANYGYTF. The DNA for the CDR3 is TGTGCCAGTAGTGAGTTCGTACACGCTAACTATGGCTACACCTTC.

As regards this clonotype: A much more abundant neighbour one base away suggests this may be a read error. The chain combines TRBV9 with TRBJ2-7; perhaps TRBD1 as D (5 bases). The germline gives CDR1 SGDLS, CDR2 YYNGEE. The CDR3 contains 15 residues. The CDR3 loop reads CVSSVGASATYEQYF. CDR3 nucleotides: TGTGTCAGCAGCGTAGGGGCTAGTGCGACCTACGAGCAGTACTTC. The full variable domain, its missing parts supplied by reference TRBV9 and TRBJ2-7, is DSGVTQTPKHLITATGQRVTLRCSPRSGDLSVYWYQQSLDQGLQFLIQYYNGEERAKGNILERFSAQQFPDLHSELNLSSLELGDSALYFCVSSVGASATYEQYFGPGTRLTVT.

Written as DNA, the CDR3 is TGTGCCAGCAGCCTGGGACTAGCGGAAGAGACCCAGTACTTC. Its protein product is CASSLGLAEETQYF. This chain connects TRBV7-8 to TRBJ2-5, with 11 bases identical to TRBD2. The CDR3 extends over 14 amino acids. V lost 5 bases, J lost 3 bases, and 2 bases stayed unmatched. The V gene's germline CDR1 is SGHVS and CDR2 FQNEAQ.

The chain combines TRBV10-3 with TRBJ2-3; the match to TRBD2 covers 8 bases. V shed 6 bases, J shed 4 bases, and the junction held 3 bases outside the gene matches. CDR1 ENHRY and CDR2 SYGVKD come from the germline V gene. This CDR3 region has 13 residues. CDR3 sequence: CAISGGDADTQYF. In nucleotides, the CDR3 is TGTGCCATCAGCGGGGGGGACGCAGATACGCAGTATTTT.

This clonotype has ten or more counts. The chain uses TRBV28 and TRBJ1-1; D gene uncertain. Germline V lookup: CDR1 MDHEN, CDR2 SYDVKM. Trimming left V 7 bases short and J 7 bases short, with 4 bases between. The CDR3 contains 9 residues. Written as DNA, the CDR3 is TGTGCCAGCAATATTGAAGCTTTCTTT. This codes for CASNIEAFF.